This TCR beta chain derives from a study of T cell clones after liver transplantation. About the study: A pre-transplant mixed lymphocyte reaction with TCRbeta sequencing defined graft-donor-reactive clones followed in post-transplant blood. Samples came pre-transplant, pre-randomization before withdrawal, and post-randomization after withdrawal ended. Findings and caveats of the study: Conclusions were preliminary, with small, heterogeneous patient groups. Graft donor-reactive T cells may have migrated into the graft rather than being deleted.

Sequencing used immunoSEQ multiplex PCR; TCRdb keeps in-frame clones, though not all of them. The sample lists roughly 80,000 clones, less than 85% seen once, with 2.5% to 3.5% in the top ten. In the case of this clone: The antigen is not known.

The receptor's source is a human patient who received a liver transplant. Some T cells may originate from the graft donor. Sequenced material: CD4+ T cells from blood, taken at the 22-month timepoint.

CDR3 in DNA: TGTGCCAGCAGCCTAGTTTTCGAGCGGAACTATGGCTACACCTTC. Encoded protein: CASSLVFERNYGYTF. This chain links TRBV5-6 with TRBJ1-2; D is uncertain. The CDR3 is 15 residues long. Germline loops: CDR1 SGHDT, CDR2 YYEEEE. V lost 4 bases and J 2 bases, leaving 15 bases between the germline ends.